This T cell receptor (beta chain) stems from a study of T cells after yellow fever vaccination. About the study: With SMART-Seq v4 Ultra Low Input, the fractions containing low cell numbers were prepared. Study outcomes and limitations: Reappearance after the booster was observed for most primary-vaccination clones (roughly 97% CD4, just over 85% CD8). A small share of clonotypes appeared in both CD4 and CD8 compartments.

Notes on this clonotype: The antigen remains undetermined.

This CDR3 has 15 residues. The germline CDR1 and CDR2 sequences are SQVTM and ANQGSEA. V was clipped by 2 bases and J by 3 bases, with 14 bases between them. A process of 5'RACE template switching, which added a universal primer site and UMIs, was used to make TCR cDNA. Each CDR3 protein gets one entry after TCRdb re-called the 5' RACE reads with MiXCR. The sample shows 550,000 or so distinct CDR3 sequences, 15% to 20% of them seen only once. V usage is TRBV29-1 and J usage is TRBJ2-1; D is unclear. The sequence derives from a man aged 30-40 years who received the YFV17D yellow fever vaccine. Source: PBMCs, taken 15 days after the yellow fever booster vaccination. The CDR3 loop is CSVESVLTFYNEQFF. The CDR3 DNA sequence: TGCAGCGTTGAAAGCGTCTTGACCTTCTACAATGAGCAGTTCTTC.